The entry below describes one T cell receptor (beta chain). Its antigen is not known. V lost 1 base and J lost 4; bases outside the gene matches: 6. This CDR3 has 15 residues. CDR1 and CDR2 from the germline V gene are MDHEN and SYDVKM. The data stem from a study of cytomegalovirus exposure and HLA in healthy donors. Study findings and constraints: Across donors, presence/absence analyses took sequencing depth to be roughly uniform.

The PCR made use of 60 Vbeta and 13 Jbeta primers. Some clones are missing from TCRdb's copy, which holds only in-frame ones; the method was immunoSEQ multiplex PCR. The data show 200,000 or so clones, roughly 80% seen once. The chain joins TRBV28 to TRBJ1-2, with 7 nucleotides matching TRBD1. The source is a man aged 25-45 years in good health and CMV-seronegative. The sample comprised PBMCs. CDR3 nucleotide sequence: TGTGCCAGCAGTTTATTAAGGGGGCGAAGCTATGGCTACACCTTC. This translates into CASSLLRGRSYGYTF.